This T cell receptor (beta chain) stems from a study of T cells in Graves' hyperthyroidism and ophthalmopathy. This clonotype has only a few counts. RNA transcripts gave rise to amplified TCR beta CDR3 regions. Primed by the HTBI set, a first-round RT-PCR was run on the TCR CDR3. TCRdb re-called the multiplex PCR reads with MiXCR, one entry per CDR3 protein. The top ten clones hold around 13% of a sample with 500,000 to 800,000 distinct CDR3 sequences, more than 12% of them seen once. Any patient presenting with uncontrolled infection, other autoimmune disease, pregnancy or lactation was left out. The diagnoses drew upon clinical symptoms, serum thyroxine and TRAb, thyroid ultrasound and orbital computed tomography. Trimming cost V 4 bases and J 1 base, with 13 bases left between them. Germline V lookup: CDR1 SGHAT, CDR2 FQNNGV. This CDR3 region has 15 residues.

The receptor's source is a woman between 50 and 59 years old with Graves' ophthalmopathy. Sample: blood. The V gene is TRBV11-2, the J gene TRBJ1-1; no firm D call. This CDR3 is CASSSVRTANTEAFF. The CDR3 nucleotides are TGTGCCAGCAGCTCAGTTAGAACAGCGAACACTGAAGCTTTCTTT.